This T cell receptor (beta chain) is drawn from a study of shared clonotypes between healthy human individuals. Study-wide findings and caveats: Since donors were few, the genetic and exposure-history diversity represented was limited.

Donors, without exception, were Caucasian adults residing in Nashville, Tennessee. Unsorted PBMC DNA sequencing spanned ten immunoSEQ deep assay plates. Assay used: immunoSEQ multiplex PCR; TCRdb lists only in-frame clones, some missing. The table shows approximately 470,000 clones, with around 80% occurring only once. Germline CDR1 SGHDT, CDR2 YYEEEE. The CDR3 is 12 residues long. V lost 4 bases and J lost 10, with 12 bases in between. Of note for this clone: Its antigen is unidentified.

This receptor was obtained from a woman aged 35 to 49 in good health. Some clones in this sample may be carry-over from other donors' samples. This chain uses TRBV5-6 with TRBJ2-1; D gene unclear. The sample taken for sequencing was PBMCs. The CDR3: CASSKPIGEQFF. CDR3 nucleotides: TGTGCCAGCAGCAAACCTATAGGCGAGCAGTTCTTC. The full variable domain, completed using reference TRBV5-6 and TRBJ2-1, is DAGVTQSPTHLIKTRGQQVTLRCSPKSGHDTVSWYQQALGQGPQFIFQYYEEEERQRGNFPDRFSGHQFPNYSSELNVNALLLGDSALYLCASSKPIGEQFFGPGTRLTVL.